What follows are 4 T cell receptor beta chains derived from one specimen sequenced in a study of cytomegalovirus exposure and HLA in healthy donors. The study ran its PCR with 60 Vbeta and 13 Jbeta primers. Sequenced by immunoSEQ multiplex PCR; TCRdb stores in-frame clones only, minus some. The repertoire includes some 190,000 clones, around 80% of them detected once, and roughly 1.4% sits in the top ten. Sequencing used PBMCs. Every receptor here comes from a girl aged 10 to 17 in good health and CMV-seropositive.

The genes are TRBV5-1 and TRBJ2-5; 8 bases are a match to TRBD1. With V trimmed by 4 bases and J by 5 bases, 7 bases remained unmatched. CDR3 length: 14 amino acids. The germline V gene encodes CDR1 SGHRS and CDR2 YFSETQ. DNA of the CDR3: TGCGCCAGCAGCCTAAGGACAGGGTGGGAGACCCAGTACTTC. Amino acid sequence: CASSLRTGWETQYF.

J is TRBJ2-3 and V is TRBV11-1; maybe TRBD1 (5 bases). V shed 6 bases and J shed 3 bases, with 10 bases lying between them. CDR1 is SGHAT, CDR2 FQDESV, per germline (reference sequence). The CDR3 covers 13 residues. In nucleotides, the CDR3 is TGTGCCAGCAGTTATCAGGGAACAGATACGCAGTATTTT. Translating gives CASSYQGTDTQYF.

The chain carries TRBV9 and TRBJ2-1; 7 bases line up with TRBD2. The CDR3 runs 16 residues. Germline-derived CDR1 and CDR2 are SGDLS and YYNGEE. J gave up 2 bases and V 0 bases, and 5 bases lay outside the gene matches. Here the CDR3 reads CASSVDGTNTYNEQFF. CDR3 nucleotide sequence: TGTGCCAGCAGCGTAGATGGGACTAATACCTACAATGAGCAGTTCTTC.

The chain links TRBV29-1 to TRBJ1-1; D may be TRBD1 (5 bases). Germline V gives CDR1 SQVTM, CDR2 ANQGSEA. The germline V and J ends were trimmed by 0 bases and 4 bases, with 12 bases remaining between them. The length of the CDR3 is 14 residues. This chain's CDR3 is CSVEDPKTVTEAFF. CDR3 nucleotide sequence: TGCAGCGTTGAAGATCCGAAGACAGTCACTGAAGCTTTCTTT.